This T cell receptor (beta chain) was recorded in a study of shared clonotypes between healthy human individuals. Study context: Serving as donors were two women and a few men, whose ages spanned 18 to 49.

Naive CD8 populations comprised CD45RO-negative cells positively selected for CCR7, excluding terminally differentiated effector memory CD45RA+ cells. Findings of the study overall: Only a few donors were included, so the genetic and exposure-history diversity represented was limited.

This clone has a single count. The antigen remains undetermined. Trimming pared 0 bases from V and 0 bases from J, leaving 9 bases between. This CDR3 spans 16 amino acids. Germline V gives CDR1 ENHRY, CDR2 SYGVKD. The repertoire was sequenced with immunoSEQ multiplex PCR; TCRdb's copy has only in-frame clones and lacks some. This sample has about 2.1 million clones, with roughly 95% found just once. The sequenced sample consisted of naive CD8+ T cells from PBMCs. V is TRBV10-3 and J is TRBJ2-4, with a possible D match to TRBD2 (7 bases). The receptor was isolated from a man aged 18-30 years in good health. Some clones in this sample may be carry-over from other donors' samples. As DNA, the CDR3 is TGTGCCATCAGTGAGTCTGGGGGGGCAGCCAAAAACATTCAGTACTTC. This gives the protein CAISESGGAAKNIQYF.